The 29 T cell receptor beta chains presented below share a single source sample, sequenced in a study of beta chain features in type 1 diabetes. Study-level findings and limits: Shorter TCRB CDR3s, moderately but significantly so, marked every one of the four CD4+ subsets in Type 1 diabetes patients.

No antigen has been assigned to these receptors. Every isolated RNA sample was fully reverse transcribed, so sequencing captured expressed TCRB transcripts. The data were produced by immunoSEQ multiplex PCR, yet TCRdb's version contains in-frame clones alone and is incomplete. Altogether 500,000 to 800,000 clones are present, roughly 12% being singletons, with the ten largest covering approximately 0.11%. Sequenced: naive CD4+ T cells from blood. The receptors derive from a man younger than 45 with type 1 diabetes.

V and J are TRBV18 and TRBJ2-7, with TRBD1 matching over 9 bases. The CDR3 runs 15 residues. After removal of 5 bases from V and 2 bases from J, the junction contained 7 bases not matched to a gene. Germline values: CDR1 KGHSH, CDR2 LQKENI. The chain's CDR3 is CASSAGGTGPYEQYF. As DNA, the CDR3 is TGTGCCAGCTCAGCTGGTGGGACAGGGCCCTACGAGCAGTACTTC.

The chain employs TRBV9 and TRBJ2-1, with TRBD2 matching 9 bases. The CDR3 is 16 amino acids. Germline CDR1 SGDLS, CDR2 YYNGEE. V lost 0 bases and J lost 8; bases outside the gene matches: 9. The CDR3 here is CASSVVGSGGLYEQFF. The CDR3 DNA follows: TGTGCCAGCAGCGTAGTAGGGAGCGGGGGGCTCTATGAGCAGTTCTTC.

CDR3 DNA sequence: TGTGCCAGCAGTTACGACACTGAAGCTTTCTTT. It specifies CASSYDTEAFF. The V call is TRBV28, the J call TRBJ1-1; no clear D. Germline V lookup: CDR1 MDHEN, CDR2 SYDVKM. This CDR3 contains 11 residues. Trimming stripped 4 bases from V and 3 bases from J, with 3 bases between.

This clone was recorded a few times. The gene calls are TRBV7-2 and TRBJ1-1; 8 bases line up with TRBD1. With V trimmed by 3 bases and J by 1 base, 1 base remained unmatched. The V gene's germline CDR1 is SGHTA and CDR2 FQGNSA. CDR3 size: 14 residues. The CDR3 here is CASSFDRGNTEAFF. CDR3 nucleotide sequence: TGTGCCAGCAGCTTCGACAGGGGGAACACTGAAGCTTTCTTT.

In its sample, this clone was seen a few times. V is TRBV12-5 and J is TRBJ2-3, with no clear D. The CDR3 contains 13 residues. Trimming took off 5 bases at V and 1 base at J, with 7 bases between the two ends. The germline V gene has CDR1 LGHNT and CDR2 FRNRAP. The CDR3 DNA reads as TGTGCTAGTGGTCCCTCTGGCACAGATACGCAGTATTTT. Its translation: CASGPSGTDTQYF.

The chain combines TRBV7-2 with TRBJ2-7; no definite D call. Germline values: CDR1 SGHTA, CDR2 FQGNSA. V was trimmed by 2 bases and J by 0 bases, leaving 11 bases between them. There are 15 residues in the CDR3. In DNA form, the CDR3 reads TGTGCCAGCAGCTTAAGGTATTCCGCCTCCTACGAGCAGTACTTC. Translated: CASSLRYSASYEQYF.

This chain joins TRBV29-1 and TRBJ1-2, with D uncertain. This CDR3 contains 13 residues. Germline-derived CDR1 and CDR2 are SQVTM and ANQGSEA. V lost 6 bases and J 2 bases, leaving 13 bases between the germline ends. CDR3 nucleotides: TGCAGCGTCCCCCCCCAGGAGAACTATGGCTACACCTTC. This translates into CSVPPQENYGYTF.

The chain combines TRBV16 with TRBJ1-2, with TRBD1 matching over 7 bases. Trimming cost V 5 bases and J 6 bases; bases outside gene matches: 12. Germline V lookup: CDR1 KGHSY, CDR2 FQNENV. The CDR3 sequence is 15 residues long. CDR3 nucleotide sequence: TGTGCCAGCAGCAAGACAGGGTCCGGCGGTGATGGCTACACCTTC. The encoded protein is CASSKTGSGGDGYTF.

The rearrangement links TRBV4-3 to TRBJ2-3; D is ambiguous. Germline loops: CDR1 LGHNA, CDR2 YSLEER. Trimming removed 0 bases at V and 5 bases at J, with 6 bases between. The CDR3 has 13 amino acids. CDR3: CASSQDVKDTQYF. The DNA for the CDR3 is TGCGCCAGCAGCCAAGATGTGAAAGATACGCAGTATTTT.

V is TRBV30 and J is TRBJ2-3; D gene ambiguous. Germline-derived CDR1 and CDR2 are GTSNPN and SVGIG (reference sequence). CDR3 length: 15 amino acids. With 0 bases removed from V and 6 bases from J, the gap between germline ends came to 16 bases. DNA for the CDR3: TGTGCCTGGAGTGTATATCCGGGCTCCGCGGATACGCAGTATTTT. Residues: CAWSVYPGSADTQYF.

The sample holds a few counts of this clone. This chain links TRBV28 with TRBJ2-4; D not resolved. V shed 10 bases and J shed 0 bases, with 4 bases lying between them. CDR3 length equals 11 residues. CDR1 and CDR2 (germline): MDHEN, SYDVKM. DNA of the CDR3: TGTGCCATCGAAGCCAAAAACATTCAGTACTTC. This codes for CAIEAKNIQYF.

The CDR3, as DNA: TGCAGCGTTGGAGGACAGGGTTTTGGAAACACCATATATTTT. Its translation: CSVGGQGFGNTIYF. The chain combines TRBV29-1 with TRBJ1-3, with 8 bases aligning to TRBD1. Germline V gene data show CDR1 as SQVTM and CDR2 as ANQGSEA. Germline trimming cut 4 bases from V and 3 bases from J; bases unmatched to any gene: 5. The CDR3 is made up of 14 amino acids.

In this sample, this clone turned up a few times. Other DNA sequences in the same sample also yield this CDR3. The CDR3 DNA follows: TGCAGTGCTAGAGTGGGCTACGAGCAGTACTTC. Translating gives CSARVGYEQYF. The rearrangement uses TRBV20-1 and TRBJ2-7; D is unclear. V lost 1 base, J lost 3 bases, and 4 bases lay in between. Per germline, CDR1 DFQATT and CDR2 SNEGSKA (reference sequence). The CDR3 has 11 residues.

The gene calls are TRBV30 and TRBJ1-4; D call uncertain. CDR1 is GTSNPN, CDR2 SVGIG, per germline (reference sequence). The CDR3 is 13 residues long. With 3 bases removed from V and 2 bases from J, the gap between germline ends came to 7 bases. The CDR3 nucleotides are TGTGCCTGGAGCACGAATACTAATGAAAAACTGTTTTTT. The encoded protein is CAWSTNTNEKLFF.

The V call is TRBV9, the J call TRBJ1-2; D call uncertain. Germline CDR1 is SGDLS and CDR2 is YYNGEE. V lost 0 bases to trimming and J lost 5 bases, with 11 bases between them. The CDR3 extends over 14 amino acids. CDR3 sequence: CASSVDLPNYGYTF. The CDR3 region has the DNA TGTGCCAGCAGCGTAGATCTACCGAATTATGGCTACACCTTC.

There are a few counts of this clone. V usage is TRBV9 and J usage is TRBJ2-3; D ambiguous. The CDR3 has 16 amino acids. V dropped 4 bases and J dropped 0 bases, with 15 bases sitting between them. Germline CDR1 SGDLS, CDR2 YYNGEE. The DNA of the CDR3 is TGTGCCAGCAGCCTCACCCCACAGATTAGCACAGATACGCAGTATTTT. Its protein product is CASSLTPQISTDTQYF.

The CDR3 protein is CASSSRGRGVGTDTQYF. The CDR3 coding sequence is TGTGCCAGCAGCTCCCGGGGGCGGGGGGTAGGCACAGATACGCAGTATTTT. The V call is TRBV9, the J call TRBJ2-3; 8 positions match TRBD2. Losses at the gene ends were 4 bases for V and 1 base for J; bases not matched to a gene: 11. The germline CDR1 and CDR2 sequences are SGDLS and YYNGEE. This CDR3 contains 17 residues. The full variable domain, its missing parts supplied by reference TRBV9 and TRBJ2-3, is DSGVTQTPKHLITATGQRVTLRCSPRSGDLSVYWYQQSLDQGLQFLIQYYNGEERAKGNILERFSAQQFPDLHSELNLSSLELGDSALYFCASSSRGRGVGTDTQYFGPGTRLTVL.

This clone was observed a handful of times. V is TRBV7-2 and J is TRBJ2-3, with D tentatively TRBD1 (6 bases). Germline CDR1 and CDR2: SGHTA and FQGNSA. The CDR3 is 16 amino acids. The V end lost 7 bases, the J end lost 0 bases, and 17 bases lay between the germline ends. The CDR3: CASTLFEGDSTDTQYF. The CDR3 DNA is TGTGCCAGCACCTTGTTTGAGGGGGATAGCACAGATACGCAGTATTTT.

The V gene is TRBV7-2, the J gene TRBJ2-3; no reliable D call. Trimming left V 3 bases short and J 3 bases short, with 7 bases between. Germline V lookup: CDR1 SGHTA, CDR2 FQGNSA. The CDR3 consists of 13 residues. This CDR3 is CASSFTQTDTQYF. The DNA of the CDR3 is TGTGCCAGCAGCTTCACGCAAACAGATACGCAGTATTTT.

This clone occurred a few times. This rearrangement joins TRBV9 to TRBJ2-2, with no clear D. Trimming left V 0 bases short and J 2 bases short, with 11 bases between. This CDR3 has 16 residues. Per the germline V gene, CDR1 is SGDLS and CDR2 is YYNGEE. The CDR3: CASSVGEGHNTGELFF. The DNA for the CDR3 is TGTGCCAGCAGCGTAGGGGAAGGTCATAACACCGGGGAGCTGTTTTTT.

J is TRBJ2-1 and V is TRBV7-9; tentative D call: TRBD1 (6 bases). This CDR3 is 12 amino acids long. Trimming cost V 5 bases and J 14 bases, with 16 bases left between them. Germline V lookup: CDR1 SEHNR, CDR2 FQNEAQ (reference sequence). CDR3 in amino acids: CASSPETGLEFF. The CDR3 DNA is TGTGCCAGCAGCCCAGAGACAGGCCTAGAGTTCTTC.

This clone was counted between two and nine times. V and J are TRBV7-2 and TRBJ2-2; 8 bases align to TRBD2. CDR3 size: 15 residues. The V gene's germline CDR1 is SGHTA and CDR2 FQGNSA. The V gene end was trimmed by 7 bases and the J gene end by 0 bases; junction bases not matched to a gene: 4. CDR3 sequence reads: CASTKAGANTGELFF. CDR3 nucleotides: TGTGCCAGCACTAAAGCGGGGGCGAACACCGGGGAGCTGTTTTTT.

CDR3 bases: TGTGCCAGCAGTGAACAGGGGAACACCGGGGAGCTGTTTTTT. Amino acid sequence: CASSEQGNTGELFF. The chain is built from TRBV11-2 and TRBJ2-2; tentative D call: TRBD1 (6 bases). From germline, CDR1 is SGHAT and CDR2 FQNNGV. With 6 bases removed from V and 1 base from J, the gap between germline ends came to 9 bases. The CDR3 totals 14 residues. The full variable domain, its missing parts supplied by reference TRBV11-2 and TRBJ2-2, is EAGVAQSPRYKIIEKRQSVAFWCNPISGHATLYWYQQILGQGPKLLIQFQNNGVVDDSQLPKDRFSAERLKGVDSTLKIQPAKLEDSAVYLCASSEQGNTGELFFGEGSRLTVL.

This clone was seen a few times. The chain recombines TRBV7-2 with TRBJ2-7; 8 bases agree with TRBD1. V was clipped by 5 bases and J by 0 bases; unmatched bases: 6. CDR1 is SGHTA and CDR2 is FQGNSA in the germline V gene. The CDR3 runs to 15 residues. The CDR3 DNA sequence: TGTGCCAGCAGCAGAAGCAGGGGGCCCTCCTACGAGCAGTACTTC. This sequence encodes CASSRSRGPSYEQYF.

In nucleotides, the CDR3 is TGTGCCAGCAGGCGGGACGTCGCTAACTATGGCTACACCTTC. It yields the protein CASRRDVANYGYTF. The gene calls are TRBV6-5 and TRBJ1-2, with D possibly TRBD1 on 5 matching bases. Between the trimmed V and J ends, which lost 6 bases and 0 bases, there was a span of 11 bases. This CDR3 is 14 amino acids long. Germline assignment: CDR1 MNHEY and CDR2 SVGAGI.

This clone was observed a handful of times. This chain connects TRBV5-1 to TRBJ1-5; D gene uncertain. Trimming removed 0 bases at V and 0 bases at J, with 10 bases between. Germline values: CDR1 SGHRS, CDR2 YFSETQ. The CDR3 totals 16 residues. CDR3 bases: TGCGCCAGCAGCTTGGTTCCAGCGCCTAGCAATCAGCCCCAGCATTTT. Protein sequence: CASSLVPAPSNQPQHF.

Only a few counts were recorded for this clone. Here the CDR3 reads CASSRGQFIPNEQFF. In nucleotides, the CDR3 is TGTGCCAGCAGCCGTGGACAGTTTATTCCAAATGAGCAGTTCTTC. The rearrangement joins TRBV14 to TRBJ2-1; D may be TRBD1 (6 bases). Germline V gene data show CDR1 as SGHDN and CDR2 as FVKESK. V lost 4 bases to trimming and J lost 7 bases, with 17 bases between them. The CDR3 loop spans 15 amino acids.

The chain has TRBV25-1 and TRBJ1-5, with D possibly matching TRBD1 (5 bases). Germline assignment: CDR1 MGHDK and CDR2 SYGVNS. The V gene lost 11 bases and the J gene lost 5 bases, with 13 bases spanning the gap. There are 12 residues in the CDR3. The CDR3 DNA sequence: TGTGCCGCGGCCGGGGGGGATCAGCCCCAGCATTTT. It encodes CAAAGGDQPQHF.

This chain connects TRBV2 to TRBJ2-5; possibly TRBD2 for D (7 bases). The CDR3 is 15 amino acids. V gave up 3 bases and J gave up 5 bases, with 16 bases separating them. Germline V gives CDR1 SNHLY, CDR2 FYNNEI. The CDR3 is CASSDRGATGETQYF. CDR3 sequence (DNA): TGTGCCAGCAGTGATCGGGGGGCCACAGGGGAGACCCAGTACTTC.